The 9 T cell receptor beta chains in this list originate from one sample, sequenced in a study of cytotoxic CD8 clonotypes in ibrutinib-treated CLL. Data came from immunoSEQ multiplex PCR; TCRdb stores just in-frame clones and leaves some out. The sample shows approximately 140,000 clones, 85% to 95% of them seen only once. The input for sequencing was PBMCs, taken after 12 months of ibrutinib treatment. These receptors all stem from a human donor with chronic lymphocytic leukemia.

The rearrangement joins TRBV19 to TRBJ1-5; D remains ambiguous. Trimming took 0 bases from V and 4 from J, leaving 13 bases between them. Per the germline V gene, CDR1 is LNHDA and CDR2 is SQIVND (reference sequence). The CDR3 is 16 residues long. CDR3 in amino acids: CASSIDIYGKNQPQHF. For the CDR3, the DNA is TGTGCCAGTAGTATAGATATTTACGGAAAGAATCAGCCCCAGCATTTT.

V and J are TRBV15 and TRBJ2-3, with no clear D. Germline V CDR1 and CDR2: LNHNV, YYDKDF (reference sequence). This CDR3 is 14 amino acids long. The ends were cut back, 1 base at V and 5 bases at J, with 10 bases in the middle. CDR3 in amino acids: CATSRARLGDTQYF. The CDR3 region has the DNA TGTGCCACCAGCAGAGCCAGATTGGGAGATACGCAGTATTTT.

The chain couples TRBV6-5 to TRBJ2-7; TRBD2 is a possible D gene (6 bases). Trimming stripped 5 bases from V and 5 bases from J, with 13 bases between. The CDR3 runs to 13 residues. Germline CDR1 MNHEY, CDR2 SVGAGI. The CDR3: CASSPRGGHEQYF. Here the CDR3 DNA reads TGTGCCAGCAGTCCCCGGGGAGGCCACGAGCAGTACTTC.

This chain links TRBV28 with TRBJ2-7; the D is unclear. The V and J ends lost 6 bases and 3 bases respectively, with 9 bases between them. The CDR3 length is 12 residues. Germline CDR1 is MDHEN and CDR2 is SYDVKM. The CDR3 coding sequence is TGTGCCAGCAGGCCCGGAAGCTACGAGCAGTACTTC. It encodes CASRPGSYEQYF.

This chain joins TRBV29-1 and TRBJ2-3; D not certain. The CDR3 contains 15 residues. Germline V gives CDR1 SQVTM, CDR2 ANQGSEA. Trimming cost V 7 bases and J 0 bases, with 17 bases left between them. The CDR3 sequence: CSGFGTVTSTDTQYF. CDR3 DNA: TGCAGCGGGTTCGGTACTGTTACTAGCACAGATACGCAGTATTTT.

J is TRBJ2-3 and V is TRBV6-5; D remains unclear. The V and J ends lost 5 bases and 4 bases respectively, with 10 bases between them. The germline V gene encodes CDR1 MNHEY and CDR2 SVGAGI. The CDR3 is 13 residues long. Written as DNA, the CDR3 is TGTGCCAGCAGTCGGTTAGGTCCAGATACGCAGTATTTT. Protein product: CASSRLGPDTQYF.

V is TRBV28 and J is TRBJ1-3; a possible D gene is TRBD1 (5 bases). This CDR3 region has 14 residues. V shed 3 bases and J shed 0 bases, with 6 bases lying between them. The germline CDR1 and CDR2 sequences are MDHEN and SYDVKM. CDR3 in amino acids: CASSFDSSGNTIYF. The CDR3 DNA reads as TGTGCCAGCAGTTTTGACAGCTCTGGAAACACCATATATTTT.

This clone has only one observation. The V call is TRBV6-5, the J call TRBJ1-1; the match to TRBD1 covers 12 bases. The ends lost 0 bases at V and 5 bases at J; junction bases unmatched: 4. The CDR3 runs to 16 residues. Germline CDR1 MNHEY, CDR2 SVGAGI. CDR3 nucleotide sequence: TGTGCCAGCAGTTACTCGGGACAGGGGGCCCGGACTGAAGCTTTCTTT. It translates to CASSYSGQGARTEAFF.

The CDR3 nucleotides are TGTGCCAGCTCGATCACGGGTACAGGGGTGAACACTGAAGCTTTCTTT. Encoded protein: CASSITGTGVNTEAFF. The chain carries TRBV18 and TRBJ1-1, with 7 bases that match TRBD1. J gave up 0 bases and V 6 bases, and 10 bases lay outside the gene matches. The germline V gene has CDR1 KGHSH and CDR2 LQKENI. The CDR3 loop spans 16 amino acids.